This T cell receptor (beta chain) was retrieved from a study of T cells after posttransplantation cyclophosphamide. The CDR3 extends over 17 amino acids. Trimming cost V 0 bases and J 11 bases, with 25 bases left between them. Clones were read by immunoSEQ multiplex PCR, and TCRdb kept only the in-frame ones, dropping some. The profile shows around 10,000 clones, around 81% of them singletons. Cyclophosphamide on days +3 and +4 followed busulfan-fludarabine conditioning and a marrow graft. In the case of this clone: Its antigen is undetermined.

General study findings and limits: Recipient CMV seropositivity and CMV reactivation strongly tracked TRB clonality. Donor CD8+ memory clones often dominated recipient blood repertoires at later times. Tissue-infiltrating T cells from skin or gut overlapped little with blood T cells.

The sample consisted of PBMCs, taken approximately 1,900 days after allogeneic stem cell transplant with posttransplant cyclophosphamide. The TCR originated in a female patient in her fifties or sixties who received an allogeneic stem cell transplant from a related donor, was CMV-positive, and had no GVHD. Some T cells may originate from the graft donor. The rearrangement links TRBV23-1 to TRBJ1-1; the D gene is possibly TRBD1 (5 bases). TRBV23-1 is labeled an ORF, and its function is uncertain. The CDR3 coding sequence is TGCGCCAGCAGTCAATCGGGCAATTGGAGGGGCAGGGTGGTGGCTTTCTTT. Residues: CASSQSGNWRGRVVAFF.